This TCR beta chain appears in the sequencing data of a study of graft-versus-host responses after intestinal transplantation. In the study overall: Every recipient underwent anti-thymocyte globulin induction, then tacrolimus and steroids for two to four years.

This table comes from immunoSEQ multiplex PCR, and its TCRdb copy is limited to in-frame clones, with some not included. The table has 20,000 or so clones, approximately 79% seen once. J was trimmed by 5 bases and V by 4 bases; bases with no gene match: 14. The germline V gene has CDR1 SGHRS and CDR2 YFSETQ. The CDR3 spans 16 residues. Both intraepithelial and lamina propria lymphocytes were released by processing graft tissue. The receptor was isolated from a human patient who received an intestinal transplant, so some T cells may come from the graft donor. The sample in question was ileum tissue, obtained around 20 days after intestinal transplant. The J gene is TRBJ2-7, the V gene TRBV5-1, with TRBD1 identical over 8 bases. This CDR3 is CASSNPYVQGANEQYF. The CDR3 nucleotides read TGCGCCAGCAGCAATCCCTACGTCCAGGGGGCTAACGAGCAGTACTTC.